Presented here are 12 T cell receptor beta chains from one specimen sequenced in a study of cytomegalovirus exposure and HLA in healthy donors. Vbeta (60) and Jbeta (13) primers were used in the PCR. The table came from immunoSEQ multiplex PCR; TCRdb's copy has only in-frame clones and leaves some out. The repertoire holds under 200,000 clones, with approximately 77% as singletons. Sequencing was done on a sample of PBMCs. Receptors were obtained from a male donor in good health and CMV-seropositive.

This clone was counted once. The chain joins TRBV30 to TRBJ2-7; a possible D gene is TRBD1 (5 bases). Trimming stripped 4 bases from V and 7 bases from J, with 14 bases between. This CDR3 region has 12 residues. CDR1 and CDR2 from the germline V gene are GTSNPN and SVGIG (reference sequence). CDR3 residues: CAWNVRVREQYF. The CDR3 DNA reads TGTGCCTGGAACGTCAGGGTTCGGGAGCAGTACTTC.

The chain employs TRBV25-1 and TRBJ2-2; tentative D call: TRBD1 (5 bases). CDR1 and CDR2 (germline): MGHDK, SYGVNS. Trimming shortened V by 3 bases and J by 5 bases, and 13 bases separated the two germline ends. This CDR3 spans 15 amino acids. CDR3 DNA: TGTGCCAGCAGTGAGTCCAGGGATTTTACCGGGGAGCTGTTTTTT. This codes for CASSESRDFTGELFF.

This clone was observed once. The chain recombines TRBV1 with TRBJ1-1; the D call in the table, TRBD1, was not verified against the DNA. TRBV1 is reported as a pseudogene. The CDR3 covers 18 residues. The chain's CDR3 is CTSSPHDRGRLVYTEAFF. The CDR3 nucleotides read TGCACCAGCAGCCCACATGACAGGGGGCGGTTGGTTTATACTGAAGCTTTCTTT.

This rearrangement joins TRBV21-1 to TRBJ1-6. TRBV21-1 is reported as a pseudogene. There are 16 residues in the CDR3. CDR3 coding DNA: TGTGCCAGCTCCCGGGGGGGAGCAGGGCCTAATTCACCCCTCCACTTT. This codes for CASSRGGAGPNSPLHF.

The gene calls are TRBV9 and TRBJ2-7; no clear D. V was trimmed by 2 bases and J by 0 bases, leaving 9 bases between them. CDR1 is SGDLS, CDR2 YYNGEE, per germline. The CDR3 extends over 14 amino acids. The CDR3 reads CASSVEQSSYEQYF. The CDR3 DNA reads as TGTGCCAGCAGCGTCGAACAGAGCTCCTACGAGCAGTACTTC.

This chain links TRBV29-1 with TRBJ2-5, with TRBD2 as a possible D gene (6 bases). Germline V gene lookup returns CDR1 SQVTM and CDR2 ANQGSEA. V was shortened by 4 bases and J by 4 bases, with 16 bases between the two germline ends. The CDR3 spans 14 residues. The CDR3 here is CSVGREDGSETQYF. In nucleotides, the CDR3 is TGCAGCGTTGGGAGGGAGGACGGGTCAGAGACCCAGTACTTC.

This clone was observed once. This sequence joins TRBV7-9 and TRBJ2-5, with TRBD1 identical over 7 bases. CDR3 length: 15 residues. CDR1 and CDR2 (germline): SEHNR, FQNEAQ (reference sequence). Trimming at V came to 1 base and at J to 4 bases, leaving 6 bases not matched to a gene. The CDR3 sequence: CASSLGSSGGETQYF. The CDR3 DNA sequence: TGTGCCAGCAGCTTAGGGTCGTCAGGGGGAGAGACCCAGTACTTC.

This rearrangement joins TRBV7-9 to TRBJ1-2, with D unclear. Germline values: CDR1 SEHNR, CDR2 FQNEAQ (reference sequence). The V gene lost 4 bases and the J gene lost 8 bases, with 8 bases spanning the gap. The CDR3 is 11 residues long. The CDR3 spells CASSSREGYTF. DNA of the CDR3: TGTGCCAGCAGCTCGCGGGAAGGCTACACCTTC.

This chain joins TRBV11-2 and TRBJ1-1, with D possibly being TRBD1 (6 bases). Germline V gene sequence: CDR1 SGHAT, CDR2 FQNNGV. Trimming left V 4 bases short and J 0 bases short, with 15 bases between. The CDR3 sequence is 16 residues long. This chain's CDR3 is CASSSYEDRLNTEAFF. CDR3 bases: TGTGCCAGCAGCTCTTATGAGGACAGATTGAACACTGAAGCTTTCTTT.

This clone was found a few times. This chain links TRBV13 with TRBJ1-2; no definite D call. Trimming took off 3 bases at V and 6 bases at J, with 11 bases between the two ends. This CDR3 has 13 amino acids. Germline lookup yields CDR1 PRHDT and CDR2 FYEKMQ (reference sequence). In DNA form, the CDR3 reads TGTGCCAGCAGCTTGGAGGAAGGAAATGGCTACACCTTC. It specifies CASSLEEGNGYTF. The entire variable domain, with the rest obtained from reference TRBV13 and TRBJ1-2, is as follows: AAGVIQSPRHLIKEKRETATLKCYPIPRHDTVYWYQQGPGQDPQFLISFYEKMQSDKGSIPDRFSAQQFSDYHSELNMSSLELGDSALYFCASSLEEGNGYTFGSGTRLTVV.

The chain carries TRBV4-3 and TRBJ1-1, with D perhaps TRBD1 (5 bases). V lost 0 bases and J lost 1, with 6 bases in between. CDR1 LGHNA and CDR2 YSLEER come from the germline V gene. The CDR3 loop spans 14 amino acids. CDR3 bases: TGCGCCAGCAGCCAAGACGGGGGGAACACTGAAGCTTTCTTT. The encoded protein is CASSQDGGNTEAFF.

The count of this clone is one. V and J are TRBV14 and TRBJ1-4; 11 nucleotides align to TRBD1. The V segment lost 3 bases and the J segment 5 bases; nucleotides outside the gene matches: 17. Germline-derived CDR1 and CDR2 are SGHDN and FVKESK. The CDR3 has 20 amino acids. CDR3 DNA: TGTGCCAGCAGCCAGAAGTGTTGGTTGTGGACAGGGGGCCTGAATGAAAAACTGTTTTTT. Translated: CASSQKCWLWTGGLNEKLFF.